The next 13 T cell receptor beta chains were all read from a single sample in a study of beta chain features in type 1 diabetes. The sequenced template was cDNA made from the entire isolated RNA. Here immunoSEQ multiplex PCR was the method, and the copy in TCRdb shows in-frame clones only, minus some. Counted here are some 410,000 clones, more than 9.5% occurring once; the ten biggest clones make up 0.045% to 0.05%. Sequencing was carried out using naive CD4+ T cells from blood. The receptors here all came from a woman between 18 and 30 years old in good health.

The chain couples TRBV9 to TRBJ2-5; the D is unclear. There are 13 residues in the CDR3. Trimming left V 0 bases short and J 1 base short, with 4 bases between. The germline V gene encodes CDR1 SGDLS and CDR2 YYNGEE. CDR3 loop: CASSVGVQETQYF. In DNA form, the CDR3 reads TGTGCCAGCAGCGTAGGGGTCCAAGAGACCCAGTACTTC.

CDR3 in DNA: TGTGCCAGCAGTGCTCGGGACAGAGAGACCCAGTACTTC. This encodes CASSARDRETQYF. This chain connects TRBV2 to TRBJ2-5; 7 bases are a match to TRBD1. CDR3 length: 13 amino acids. V was pared by 4 bases and J by 4 bases, with 3 bases of the junction left unmatched. CDR1 is SNHLY, CDR2 FYNNEI, per germline.

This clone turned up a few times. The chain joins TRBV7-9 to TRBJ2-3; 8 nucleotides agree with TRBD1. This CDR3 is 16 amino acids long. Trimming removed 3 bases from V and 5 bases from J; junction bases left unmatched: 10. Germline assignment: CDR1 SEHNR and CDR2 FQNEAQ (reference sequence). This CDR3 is CASSFSGQGRLDTQYF. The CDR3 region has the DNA TGTGCCAGCAGCTTTTCCGGACAGGGCCGGTTAGATACGCAGTATTTT.

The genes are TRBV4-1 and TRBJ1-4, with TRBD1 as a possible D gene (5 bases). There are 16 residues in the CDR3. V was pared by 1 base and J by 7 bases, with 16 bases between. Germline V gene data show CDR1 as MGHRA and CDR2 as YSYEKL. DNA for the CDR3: TGCGCCAGCAGCCAAGTCGGGGCAGGGCGGGGTGAAAAACTGTTTTTT. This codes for CASSQVGAGRGEKLFF.

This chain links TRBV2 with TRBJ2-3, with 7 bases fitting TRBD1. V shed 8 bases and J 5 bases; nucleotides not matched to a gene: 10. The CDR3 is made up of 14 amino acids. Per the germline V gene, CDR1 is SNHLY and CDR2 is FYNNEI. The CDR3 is CASATQGIKDTQYF. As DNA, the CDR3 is TGTGCCAGCGCGACACAGGGGATTAAAGATACGCAGTATTTT.

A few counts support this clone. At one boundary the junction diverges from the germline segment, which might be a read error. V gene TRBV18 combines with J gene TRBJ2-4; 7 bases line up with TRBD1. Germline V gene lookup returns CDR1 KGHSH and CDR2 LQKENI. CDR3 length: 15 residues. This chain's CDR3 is CASSPRTGTENIQYF. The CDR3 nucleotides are TGTGCCAGCTCTCCACGAACCGGGACAGAAAACATTCAGTACTTC.

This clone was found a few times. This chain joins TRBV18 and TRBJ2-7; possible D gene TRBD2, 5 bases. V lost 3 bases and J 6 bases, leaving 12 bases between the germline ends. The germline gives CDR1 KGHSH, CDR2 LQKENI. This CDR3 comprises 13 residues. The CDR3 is CASSPKQGSEQYV. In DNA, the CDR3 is TGTGCCAGCTCACCTAAACAAGGGAGCGAGCAGTACGTC.

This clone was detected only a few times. This CDR3 reads CASSSTFSTLGGGYTF. Here the CDR3 DNA reads TGTGCCAGCAGCTCTACGTTTTCGACCCTCGGTGGTGGCTACACCTTC. The V and J genes are TRBV7-2 and TRBJ1-2, with D unclear. Trimming stripped 4 bases from V and 7 bases from J, with 22 bases between. The CDR3 is made up of 16 amino acids. The germline gives CDR1 SGHTA, CDR2 FQGNSA.

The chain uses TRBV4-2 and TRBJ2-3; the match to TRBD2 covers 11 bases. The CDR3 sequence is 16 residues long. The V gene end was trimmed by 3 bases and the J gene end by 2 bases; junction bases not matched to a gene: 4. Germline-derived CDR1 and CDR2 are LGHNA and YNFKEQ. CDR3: CASSHVLAGDTDTQYF. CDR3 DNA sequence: TGTGCCAGCAGCCACGTACTAGCGGGAGACACAGATACGCAGTATTTT.

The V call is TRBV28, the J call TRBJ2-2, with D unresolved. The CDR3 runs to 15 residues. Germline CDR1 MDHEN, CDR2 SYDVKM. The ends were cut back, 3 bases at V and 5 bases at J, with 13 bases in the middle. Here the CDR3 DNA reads TGTGCCAGCAGTTTCCAACTGAGTTGGACCGGGGAGCTGTTTTTT. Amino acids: CASSFQLSWTGELFF.

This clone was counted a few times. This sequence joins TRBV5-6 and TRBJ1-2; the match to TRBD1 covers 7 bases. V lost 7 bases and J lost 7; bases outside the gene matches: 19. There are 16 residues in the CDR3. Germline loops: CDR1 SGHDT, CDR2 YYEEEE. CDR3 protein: CASSPRQNDRALGYTF. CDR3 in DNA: TGTGCCAGCTCTCCCCGCCAAAACGACAGGGCTCTTGGCTACACCTTC.

The CDR3 here is CASSWGTGGNQPQHF. The CDR3 DNA sequence: TGTGCCAGCAGTTGGGGGACGGGCGGCAATCAGCCCCAGCATTTT. The gene calls are TRBV27 and TRBJ1-5, with a tentative D call TRBD1 (5 bases). V lost 4 bases to trimming and J lost 2 bases, with 12 bases between them. Per the germline V gene, CDR1 is MNHEY and CDR2 is SMNVEV (reference sequence). The CDR3 is made up of 15 amino acids.

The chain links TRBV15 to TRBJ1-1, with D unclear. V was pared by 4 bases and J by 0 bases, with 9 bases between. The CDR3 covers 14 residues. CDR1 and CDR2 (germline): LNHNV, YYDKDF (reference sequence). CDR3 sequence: CATSKDTLNTEAFF. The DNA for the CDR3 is TGTGCCACCAGCAAAGACACCCTGAACACTGAAGCTTTCTTT.